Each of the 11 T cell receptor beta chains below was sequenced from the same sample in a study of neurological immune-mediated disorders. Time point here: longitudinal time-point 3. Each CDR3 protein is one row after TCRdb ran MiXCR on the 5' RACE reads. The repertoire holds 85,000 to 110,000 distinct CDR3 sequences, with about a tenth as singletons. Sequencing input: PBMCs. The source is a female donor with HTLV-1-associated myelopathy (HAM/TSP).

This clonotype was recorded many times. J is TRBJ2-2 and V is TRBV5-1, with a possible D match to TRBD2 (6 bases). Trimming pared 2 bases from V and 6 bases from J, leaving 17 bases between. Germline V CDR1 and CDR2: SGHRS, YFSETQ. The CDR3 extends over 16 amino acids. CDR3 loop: CASSFGGRARPGELFF. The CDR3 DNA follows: TGCGCCAGCAGCTTCGGGGGACGGGCTCGGCCCGGGGAGCTGTTTTTT.

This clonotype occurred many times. The CDR3 is CASSPSTSGNEQYF. For the CDR3, the DNA is TGTGCCAGCAGCCCGTCGACTAGCGGGAACGAGCAGTACTTC. J is TRBJ2-7 and V is TRBV7-8; 11 bases line up with TRBD2. V lost 5 bases to trimming and J lost 5 bases; unmatched junction nucleotides: 5. The CDR3 runs to 14 residues. Germline V gene data show CDR1 as SGHVS and CDR2 as FQNEAQ.

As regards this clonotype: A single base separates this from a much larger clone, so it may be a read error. The CDR3 here is CASSLAGDFYGFTF. The DNA of the CDR3 is TGCGCCAGCAGCTTGGCGGGGGATTTCTATGGCTTCACCTTC. This sequence joins TRBV5-1 and TRBJ1-2; weak D call: TRBD1 (5 bases). The CDR3 is made up of 14 amino acids. CDR1 and CDR2 (germline): SGHRS, YFSETQ.

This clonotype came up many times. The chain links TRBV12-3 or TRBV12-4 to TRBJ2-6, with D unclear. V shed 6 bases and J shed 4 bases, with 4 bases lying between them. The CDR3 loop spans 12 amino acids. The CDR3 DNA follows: TGTGCCAGCAGCGGAGGGGCCAACGTCCTGACTTTC. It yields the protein CASSGGANVLTF.

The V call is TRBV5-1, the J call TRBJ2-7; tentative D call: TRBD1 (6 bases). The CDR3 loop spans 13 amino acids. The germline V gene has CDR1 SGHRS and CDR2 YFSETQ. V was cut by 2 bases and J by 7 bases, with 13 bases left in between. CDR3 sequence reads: CASSLQGSGEQYF. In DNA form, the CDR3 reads TGCGCCAGCAGCTTACAGGGTTCAGGGGAGCAGTACTTC. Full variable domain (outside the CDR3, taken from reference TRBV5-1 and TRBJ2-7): KAGVTQTPRYLIKTRGQQVTLSCSPISGHRSVSWYQQTPGQGLQFLFEYFSETQRNKGNFPGRFSGRQFSNSRSEMNVSTLELGDSALYLCASSLQGSGEQYFGPGTRLTVT.

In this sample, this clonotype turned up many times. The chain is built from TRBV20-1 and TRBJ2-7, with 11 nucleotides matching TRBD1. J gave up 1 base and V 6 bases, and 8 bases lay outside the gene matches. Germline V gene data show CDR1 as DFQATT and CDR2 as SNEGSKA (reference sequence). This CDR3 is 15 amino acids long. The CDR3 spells CSASEGTGGSYEQYF. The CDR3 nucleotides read TGCAGTGCAAGCGAAGGGACAGGGGGTTCCTACGAGCAGTACTTC.

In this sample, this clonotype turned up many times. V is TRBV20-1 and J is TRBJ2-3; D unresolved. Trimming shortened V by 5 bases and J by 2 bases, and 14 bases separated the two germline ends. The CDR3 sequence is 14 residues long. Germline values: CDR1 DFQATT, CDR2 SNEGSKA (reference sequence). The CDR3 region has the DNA TGCAGTGCTGACCCGCCCGCGGACACAGATACGCAGTATTTT. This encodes CSADPPADTDTQYF.

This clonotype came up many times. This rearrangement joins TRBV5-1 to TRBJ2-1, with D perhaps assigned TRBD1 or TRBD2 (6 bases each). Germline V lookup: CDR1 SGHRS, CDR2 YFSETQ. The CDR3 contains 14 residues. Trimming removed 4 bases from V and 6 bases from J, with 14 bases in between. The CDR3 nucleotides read TGCGCCAGCAGCCCGGGGGCGCTCGGCAATGAGCAGTTCTTC. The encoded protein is CASSPGALGNEQFF.

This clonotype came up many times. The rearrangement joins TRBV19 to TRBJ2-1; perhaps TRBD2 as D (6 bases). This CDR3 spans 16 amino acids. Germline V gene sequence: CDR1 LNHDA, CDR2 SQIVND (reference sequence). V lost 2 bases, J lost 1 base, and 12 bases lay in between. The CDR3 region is CASSITGGSSYNEQFF. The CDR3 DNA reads TGTGCCAGTAGTATAACCGGGGGTTCTTCCTACAATGAGCAGTTCTTC.

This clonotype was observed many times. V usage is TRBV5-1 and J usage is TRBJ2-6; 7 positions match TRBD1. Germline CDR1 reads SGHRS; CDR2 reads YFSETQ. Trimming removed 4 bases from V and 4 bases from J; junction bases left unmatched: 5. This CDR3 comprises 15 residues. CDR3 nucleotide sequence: TGCGCCAGCAGCATCACAGGGGTCGGGGCCAACGTCCTGACTTTC. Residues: CASSITGVGANVLTF.

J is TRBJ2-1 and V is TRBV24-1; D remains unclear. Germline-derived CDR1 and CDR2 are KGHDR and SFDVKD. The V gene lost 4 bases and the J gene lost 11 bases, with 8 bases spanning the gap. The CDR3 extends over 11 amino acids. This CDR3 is CATSDGTKQFF. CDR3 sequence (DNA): TGTGCCACCAGTGACGGAACTAAGCAGTTCTTC.